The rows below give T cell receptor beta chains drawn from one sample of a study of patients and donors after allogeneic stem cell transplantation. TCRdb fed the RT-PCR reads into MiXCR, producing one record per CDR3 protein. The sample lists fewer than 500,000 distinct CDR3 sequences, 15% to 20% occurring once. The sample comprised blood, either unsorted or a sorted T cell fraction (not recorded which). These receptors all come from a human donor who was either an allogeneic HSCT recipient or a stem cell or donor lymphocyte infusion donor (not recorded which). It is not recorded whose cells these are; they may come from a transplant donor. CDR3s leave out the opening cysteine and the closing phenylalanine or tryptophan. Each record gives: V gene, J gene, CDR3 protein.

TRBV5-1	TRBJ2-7	ASSLGATQLSYEQY
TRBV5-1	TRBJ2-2	ASSSRTAGELF
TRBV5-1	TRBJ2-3	ASSPGLAGGPGDTQY
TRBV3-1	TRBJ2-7	ASTLSGRANEQY
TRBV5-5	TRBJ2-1	ASSTSGTTRYEQF
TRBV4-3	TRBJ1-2	ASSLVQGALFYGYT
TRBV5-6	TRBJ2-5	ASSQRTSGGKETQY
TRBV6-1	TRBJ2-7	ASRPYGTAHSHEQY
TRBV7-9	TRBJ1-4	ASSLGSQFNEKLF
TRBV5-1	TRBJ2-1	ASSMRTSGEQF
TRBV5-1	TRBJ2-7	ASSLDSRENYEQY
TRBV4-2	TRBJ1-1	ASSQAYGRPTTEAF
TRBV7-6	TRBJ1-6	ASSLYEGNSPLH
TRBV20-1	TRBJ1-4	SATRGATNEKLF
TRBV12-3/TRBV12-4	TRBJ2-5	ASSLTGWETQY
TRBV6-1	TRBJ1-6	ASSRTGSGSPLH
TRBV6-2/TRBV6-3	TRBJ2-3	ASSYRYPKGGRGSDTQY
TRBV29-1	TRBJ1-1	SVEWGRWMNTEAF
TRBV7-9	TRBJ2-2	ASSSPTGLAGELF
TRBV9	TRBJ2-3	ASSPSGGDTQY
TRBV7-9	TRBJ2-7	ASRPGVKYYEQY
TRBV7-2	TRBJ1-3	ASSLRESSGNTIY
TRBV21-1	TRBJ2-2	ASRPPGLAGNTGELF
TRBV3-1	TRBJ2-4	ASSQDNIRGGIQY
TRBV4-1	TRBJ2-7	ASSPEGAGLPYEQY
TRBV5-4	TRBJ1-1	ASSPPTVGLTEAF
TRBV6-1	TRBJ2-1	ASGRGGLNEQF
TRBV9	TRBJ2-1	ASSVGANEQF
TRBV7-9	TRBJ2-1	ASSRLLPGQDHNEQF
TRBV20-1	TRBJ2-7	SASLAGGPYEQY
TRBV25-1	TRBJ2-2	ASSGASGNTGELF
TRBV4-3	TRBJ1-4	ASSQGDGQREKLF
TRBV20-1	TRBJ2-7	SARWQGAYEQY
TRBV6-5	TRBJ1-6	ASSYSRQGAHSALH
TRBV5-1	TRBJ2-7	ASSLTVTAPSEQY
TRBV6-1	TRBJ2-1	ASSPGGKQGHEQF
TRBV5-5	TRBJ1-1	ASSLVGGSASTEAF
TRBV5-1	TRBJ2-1	ASSLEWSSYNEQF
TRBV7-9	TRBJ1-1	ASSLEGGRYNTEAF
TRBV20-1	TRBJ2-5	SASQRGFPKETQY
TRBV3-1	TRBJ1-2	ASSLRQGTSYGYT
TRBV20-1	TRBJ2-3	SASPSGKSDTQY
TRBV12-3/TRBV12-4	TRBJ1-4	ASSLREGNEKLF
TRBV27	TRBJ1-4	ANLRQGRTTNEKLF
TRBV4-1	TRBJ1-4	ASSQGRPGVNEKLF
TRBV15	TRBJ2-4	ATSRPEDRAGIQY
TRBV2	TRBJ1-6	ASSERVPGLGQGRNSPLH
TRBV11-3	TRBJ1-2	ASSPGPQSYGYT